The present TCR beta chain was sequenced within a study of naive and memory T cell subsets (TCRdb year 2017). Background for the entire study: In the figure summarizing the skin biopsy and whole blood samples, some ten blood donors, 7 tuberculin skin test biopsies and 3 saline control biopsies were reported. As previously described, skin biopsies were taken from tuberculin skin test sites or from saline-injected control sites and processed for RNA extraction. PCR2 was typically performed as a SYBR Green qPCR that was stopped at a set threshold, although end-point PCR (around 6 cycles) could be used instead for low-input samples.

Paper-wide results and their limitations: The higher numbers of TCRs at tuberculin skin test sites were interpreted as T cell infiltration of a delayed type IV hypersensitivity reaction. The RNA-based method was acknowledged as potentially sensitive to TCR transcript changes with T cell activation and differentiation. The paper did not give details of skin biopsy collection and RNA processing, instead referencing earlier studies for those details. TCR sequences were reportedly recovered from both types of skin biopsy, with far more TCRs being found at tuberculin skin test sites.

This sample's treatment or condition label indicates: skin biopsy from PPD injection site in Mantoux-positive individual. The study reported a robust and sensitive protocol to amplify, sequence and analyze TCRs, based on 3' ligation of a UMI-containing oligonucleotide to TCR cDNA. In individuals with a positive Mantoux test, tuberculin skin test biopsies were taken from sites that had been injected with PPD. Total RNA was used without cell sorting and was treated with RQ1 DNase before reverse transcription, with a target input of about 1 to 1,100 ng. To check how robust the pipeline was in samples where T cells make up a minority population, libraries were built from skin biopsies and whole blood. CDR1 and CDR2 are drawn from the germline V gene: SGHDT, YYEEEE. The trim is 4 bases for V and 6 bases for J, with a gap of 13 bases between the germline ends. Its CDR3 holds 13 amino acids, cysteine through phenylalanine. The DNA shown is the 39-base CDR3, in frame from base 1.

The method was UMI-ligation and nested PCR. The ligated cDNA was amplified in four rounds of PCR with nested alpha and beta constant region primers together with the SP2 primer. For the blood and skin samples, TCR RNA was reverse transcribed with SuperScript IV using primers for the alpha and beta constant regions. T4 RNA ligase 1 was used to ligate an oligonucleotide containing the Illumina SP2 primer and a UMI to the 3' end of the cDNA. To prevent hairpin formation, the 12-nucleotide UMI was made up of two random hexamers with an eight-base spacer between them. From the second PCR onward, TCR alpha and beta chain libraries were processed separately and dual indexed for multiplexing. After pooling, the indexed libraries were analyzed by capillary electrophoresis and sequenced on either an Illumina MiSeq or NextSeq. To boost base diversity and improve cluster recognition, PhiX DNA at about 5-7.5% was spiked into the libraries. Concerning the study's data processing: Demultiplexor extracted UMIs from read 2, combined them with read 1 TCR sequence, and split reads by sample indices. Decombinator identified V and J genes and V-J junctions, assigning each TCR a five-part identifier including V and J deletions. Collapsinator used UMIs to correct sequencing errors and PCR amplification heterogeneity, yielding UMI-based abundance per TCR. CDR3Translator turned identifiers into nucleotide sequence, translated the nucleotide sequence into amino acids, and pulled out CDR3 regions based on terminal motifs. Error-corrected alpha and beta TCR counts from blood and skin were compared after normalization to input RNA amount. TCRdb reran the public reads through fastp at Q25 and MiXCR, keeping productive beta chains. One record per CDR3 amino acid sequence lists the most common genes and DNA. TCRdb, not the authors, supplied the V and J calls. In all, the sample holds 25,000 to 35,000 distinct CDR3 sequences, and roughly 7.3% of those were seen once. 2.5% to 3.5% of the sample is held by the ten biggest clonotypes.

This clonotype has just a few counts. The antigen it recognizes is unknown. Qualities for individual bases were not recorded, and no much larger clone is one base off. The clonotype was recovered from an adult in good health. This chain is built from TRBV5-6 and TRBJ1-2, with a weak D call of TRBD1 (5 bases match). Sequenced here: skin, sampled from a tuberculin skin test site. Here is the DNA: TGTGCCAGCAGCATAAGTTGGGGCCATGGCTACACCTTC. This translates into CASSISWGHGYTF.